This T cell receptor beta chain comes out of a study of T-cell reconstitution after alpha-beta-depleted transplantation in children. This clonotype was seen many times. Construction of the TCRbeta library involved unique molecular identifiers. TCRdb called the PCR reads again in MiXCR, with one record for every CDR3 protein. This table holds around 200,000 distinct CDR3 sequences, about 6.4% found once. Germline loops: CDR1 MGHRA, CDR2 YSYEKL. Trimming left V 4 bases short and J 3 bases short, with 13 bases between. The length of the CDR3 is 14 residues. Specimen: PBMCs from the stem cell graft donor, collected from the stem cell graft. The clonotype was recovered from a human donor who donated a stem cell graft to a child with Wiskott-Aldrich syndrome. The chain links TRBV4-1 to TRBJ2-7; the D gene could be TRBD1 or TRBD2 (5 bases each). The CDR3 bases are TGCGCCAGCAGCCTCGGGACGGGATTCTACGAGCAGTACTTC. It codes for CASSLGTGFYEQYF.